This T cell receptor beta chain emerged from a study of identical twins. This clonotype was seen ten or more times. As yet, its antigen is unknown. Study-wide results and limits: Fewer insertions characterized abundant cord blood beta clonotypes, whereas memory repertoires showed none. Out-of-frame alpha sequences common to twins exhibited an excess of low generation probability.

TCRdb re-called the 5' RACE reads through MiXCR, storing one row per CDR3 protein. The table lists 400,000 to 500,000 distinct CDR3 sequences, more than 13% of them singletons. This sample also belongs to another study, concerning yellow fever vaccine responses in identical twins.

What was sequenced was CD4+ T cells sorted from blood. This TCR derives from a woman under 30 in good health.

The DNA of the CDR3 is TGTGCCAGCAGCGTAGCTACAGGGTGGGGGTCCAATGAGCAGTTCTTC. Translation gives CASSVATGWGSNEQFF. The chain employs TRBV9 and TRBJ2-1, with a tentative D call TRBD1 (6 bases). CDR3 length: 16 residues. Trimming took off 0 bases at V and 6 bases at J, with 16 bases between the two ends. The V gene's germline CDR1 is SGDLS and CDR2 YYNGEE.